These 31 T cell receptor beta chains originate from one sample sequenced in a study of identical twins. TCRdb re-derived calls from the 5' RACE reads in MiXCR, one entry per CDR3 protein. The table has fewer than 650,000 distinct CDR3 sequences, over 8.5% seen once. The same sample was also used in a study of yellow fever vaccine responses in identical twins.

Sequenced sample: PBMCs. The receptors come from a woman under 30 in good health.

This clonotype has a handful of counts. The chain joins TRBV5-1 to TRBJ2-7; TRBD1 agrees at 10 bases. Trimming took 2 bases from V and 3 from J; bases not matched to a gene: 5. The CDR3 length is 15 residues. Per germline, CDR1 SGHRS and CDR2 YFSETQ. CDR3 DNA: TGCGCCAGCAGCTTTAGCGGGACAGGGGTCTACGAGCAGTACTTC. Protein sequence: CASSFSGTGVYEQYF.

There are a few counts of this clonotype. This chain links TRBV7-2 with TRBJ2-7; no clear D. Trimming shortened V by 1 base and J by 2 bases, and 12 bases separated the two germline ends. This CDR3 has 15 residues. CDR1 SGHTA and CDR2 FQGNSA come from the germline V gene. The CDR3 loop is CASSLVRLPTYEQYF. The CDR3 nucleotides are TGTGCCAGCAGCTTAGTGAGGCTACCTACCTACGAGCAGTACTTC.

This rearrangement joins TRBV10-3 to TRBJ2-5; D remains ambiguous. Germline CDR1 is ENHRY and CDR2 is SYGVKD. The CDR3 is made up of 13 amino acids. Trimming took 3 bases from V and 5 from J, leaving 10 bases between them. CDR3 residues: CAISDYLMETQYF. CDR3 DNA: TGTGCCATCAGTGACTATTTAATGGAGACCCAGTACTTC.

The table lists this clonotype with many counts. J is TRBJ2-7 and V is TRBV15; 10 bases are a match to TRBD2. This CDR3 contains 15 residues. Per germline, CDR1 LNHNV and CDR2 YYDKDF (reference sequence). The junction had 6 bases not matched to a gene; V was cut back by 3 bases and J by 4 bases. Here the CDR3 reads CATSSILAGSYEQYF. The CDR3 DNA reads TGTGCCACCAGCAGCATACTAGCGGGGTCTTACGAGCAGTACTTC.

This clonotype came up many times. The chain combines TRBV20-1 with TRBJ2-7; no clear D gene. Trimming left V 6 bases short and J 2 bases short, with 17 bases between. CDR1 is DFQATT and CDR2 is SNEGSKA in the germline V gene (reference sequence). The CDR3 consists of 14 residues. Here the CDR3 reads CSACCHTGAYEQYF. Written as DNA, the CDR3 is TGCAGTGCCTGCTGTCATACTGGAGCCTACGAGCAGTACTTC.

This clonotype was seen many times. This sequence joins TRBV7-2 and TRBJ1-1, with TRBD1 matching 7 bases. Germline V gene data show CDR1 as SGHTA and CDR2 as FQGNSA. V lost 5 bases to trimming and J lost 6 bases; unmatched junction nucleotides: 6. This CDR3 region has 13 residues. CDR3 coding DNA: TGTGCCAGCAGCCTGACAGGGTTTTCTGAAGCTTTCTTT. It specifies CASSLTGFSEAFF.

The chain uses TRBV5-1 and TRBJ1-2; TRBD1 is a possible D gene (6 bases). Trimming took off 5 bases at V and 8 bases at J, with 13 bases between the two ends. The CDR3 runs 12 residues. Per the germline V gene, CDR1 is SGHRS and CDR2 is YFSETQ. The CDR3 sequence: CASRPTGLGYTF. Here the CDR3 DNA reads TGCGCCAGCAGGCCAACAGGGTTAGGCTACACCTTC.

This clonotype was counted a few times. V gene TRBV5-1 combines with J gene TRBJ2-5; D gene unclear. Germline V gene data show CDR1 as SGHRS and CDR2 as YFSETQ. CDR3 length: 13 amino acids. Deletions cut 0 bases from V and 5 bases from J, with 8 bases between. CDR3 sequence reads: CASSLVARETQYF. CDR3 DNA sequence: TGCGCCAGCAGCTTGGTTGCGAGGGAGACCCAGTACTTC.

The DNA for the CDR3 is TGTGCCAGCAGTGAATTCAGTCCCGAGAGCTCCTACGAGCAGTACTTC. Protein product: CASSEFSPESSYEQYF. The chain combines TRBV2 with TRBJ2-7; D remains unclear. This CDR3 contains 16 residues. CDR1 SNHLY and CDR2 FYNNEI come from the germline V gene. V was pared by 2 bases and J by 0 bases, with 14 bases between. The whole variable domain, remainder taken from reference TRBV2 and TRBJ2-7, is EPEVTQTPSHQVTQMGQEVILRCVPISNHLYFYWYRQILGQKVEFLVSFYNNEISEKSEIFDDQFSVERPDGSNFTLKIRSTKLEDSAMYFCASSEFSPESSYEQYFGPGTRLTVT.

This clonotype was recorded at least ten times. This chain connects TRBV7-2 to TRBJ1-5; 8 positions agree with TRBD1. Germline CDR1 is SGHTA and CDR2 is FQGNSA. V shed 5 bases, J shed 2 bases, and the junction held 8 bases outside the gene matches. This CDR3 contains 16 residues. The CDR3 DNA follows: TGTGCCAGCAGCCCCCAGACAGGGGAAGGCAATCAGCCCCAGCATTTT. It specifies CASSPQTGEGNQPQHF. The full variable domain, with the rest looked up from reference TRBV7-2 and TRBJ1-5, is GAGVSQSPSNKVTEKGKDVELRCDPISGHTALYWYRQSLGQGLEFLIYFQGNSAPDKSGLPSDRFSAERTGGSVSTLTIQRTQQEDSAVYLCASSPQTGEGNQPQHFGDGTRLSIL.

This clonotype was picked up a small number of times. The V and J genes are TRBV25-1 and TRBJ1-2; the D gene is possibly TRBD1 (5 bases). CDR3 length equals 14 residues. Germline loops: CDR1 MGHDK, CDR2 SYGVNS. V shed 4 bases and J shed 5 bases, with 14 bases lying between them. The CDR3 DNA reads as TGTGCCAGCAGTGCCGCCGGGACCGGATATGGCTACACCTTC. Protein: CASSAAGTGYGYTF.

This clonotype was seen ten or more times. CDR3 sequence (DNA): TGTGCCAGCAGTCCACCGGGACAGGGGGGGGTCATTCAGTACTTC. The encoded protein is CASSPPGQGGVIQYF. This chain connects TRBV28 to TRBJ2-4; the match to TRBD1 covers 11 bases. The V gene's germline CDR1 is MDHEN and CDR2 SYDVKM. After removal of 5 bases from V and 9 bases from J, the junction contained 9 bases not matched to a gene. The CDR3 consists of 15 residues.

The chain carries TRBV10-3 and TRBJ1-5; D perhaps matches TRBD1 (6 bases). The CDR3 has 14 residues. Germline V gene lookup returns CDR1 ENHRY and CDR2 SYGVKD. V was clipped by 2 bases and J by 7 bases, with 12 bases between them. CDR3 sequence (DNA): TGTGCCATCAGTGAGGCAGGGGAGCGGCAGCCCCAGCATTTT. This sequence encodes CAISEAGERQPQHF.

This clonotype was observed a handful of times. The V and J genes are TRBV6-2 or TRBV6-3 and TRBJ2-1, with 7 bases that match TRBD2. Germline CDR1 and CDR2: MNHEY and SVGEGT. V lost 2 bases to trimming and J lost 5 bases; unmatched junction nucleotides: 9. The CDR3 contains 16 residues. The CDR3 reads CASSYQGLFPNNEQFF. The CDR3 coding sequence is TGTGCCAGCAGTTACCAGGGACTATTCCCCAACAATGAGCAGTTCTTC.

This chain joins TRBV29-1 and TRBJ2-7; 11 bases are shared with TRBD2. The CDR3 is made up of 16 amino acids. Germline V lookup: CDR1 SQVTM, CDR2 ANQGSEA. Unmatched junction bases numbered 13, after V lost 3 bases and J lost 6 bases. The CDR3: CSVEVAGGLLLSEQYF. CDR3 DNA: TGCAGCGTTGAGGTAGCGGGAGGGCTCCTCTTATCCGAGCAGTACTTC.

The chain joins TRBV30 to TRBJ2-7; 7 nucleotides match TRBD1. In germline, CDR1 is GTSNPN, CDR2 SVGIG (reference sequence). V lost 2 bases, J lost 6 bases, and 7 bases stayed unmatched. The CDR3 consists of 13 residues. The CDR3 region has the DNA TGTGCCTGGAGTAGGACAGGTTATTCCGAGCAGTACTTC. Amino acids: CAWSRTGYSEQYF.

The chain is built from TRBV6-5 and TRBJ1-1, with D possibly TRBD1 on 5 matching bases. V was shortened by 0 bases and J by 1 base, with 9 bases between the two germline ends. Germline V gives CDR1 MNHEY, CDR2 SVGAGI. The CDR3 contains 15 residues. CDR3 loop: CASSYSAGGNTEAFF. The CDR3 coding sequence is TGTGCCAGCAGTTACTCCGCCGGGGGGAACACTGAAGCTTTCTTT.

The J gene is TRBJ1-1, the V gene TRBV30; D remains ambiguous. The CDR3 covers 11 residues. V lost 3 bases to trimming and J lost 10 bases, with 12 bases between them. Germline CDR1 is GTSNPN and CDR2 is SVGIG (reference sequence). The DNA of the CDR3 is TGTGCCTGGAGACCCGGGGTTGTAGCTTTCTTT. This codes for CAWRPGVVAFF.

This clonotype was detected a few times. The rearrangement links TRBV29-1 to TRBJ2-2, with D possibly matching TRBD1 (5 bases). V gave up 5 bases and J gave up 2 bases, with 12 bases separating them. The CDR3 length is 14 residues. In germline, CDR1 is SQVTM, CDR2 ANQGSEA. CDR3 sequence reads: CSVRGRPNTGELFF. In DNA, the CDR3 is TGCAGCGTTAGGGGCAGACCTAACACCGGGGAGCTGTTTTTT.

The chain couples TRBV6-5 to TRBJ2-7, with TRBD2 as a possible D gene (7 bases). This CDR3 is 17 amino acids long. The V and J ends lost 0 bases and 2 bases respectively, with 17 bases between them. Germline V lookup: CDR1 MNHEY, CDR2 SVGAGI. CDR3 region: CASSYSLWGGAAYEQYF. Written as DNA, the CDR3 is TGTGCCAGCAGTTACTCCCTTTGGGGGGGGGCCGCCTACGAGCAGTACTTC.

This clonotype was recorded at least ten times. The V and J genes are TRBV7-9 and TRBJ2-7; 7 bases match TRBD1. The CDR3 spans 15 residues. CDR1 and CDR2 from the germline V gene are SEHNR and FQNEAQ (reference sequence). Trimming took 5 bases from V and 4 from J; bases not matched to a gene: 11. CDR3 nucleotide sequence: TGTGCCAGCAGCCACCCGGACAGGTCCCCTTACGAGCAGTACTTC. Its protein product is CASSHPDRSPYEQYF. The complete variable domain, with remaining parts taken from reference TRBV7-9 and TRBJ2-7, reads DTGVSQNPRHKITKRGQNVTFRCDPISEHNRLYWYRQTLGQGPEFLTYFQNEAQLEKSRLLSDRFSAERPKGSFSTLEIQRTEQGDSAMYLCASSHPDRSPYEQYFGPGTRLTVT.

This clonotype turned up a few times. The chain employs TRBV12-5 and TRBJ2-1; D is perhaps TRBD1 (7 bases). The length of the CDR3 is 22 residues. The germline V gene encodes CDR1 LGHNT and CDR2 FRNRAP. Trimming took 0 bases from V and 3 from J, leaving 30 bases between them. CDR3 nucleotides: TGTGCTAGTGGTTTGGTACGGGGGACAGAACTCTTCTCAGCGGGTGGCTACAATGAGCAGTTCTTC. Amino acids: CASGLVRGTELFSAGGYNEQFF.

This clonotype came up once. The V and J genes are TRBV6-6 and TRBJ1-5; 7 nucleotides line up with TRBD1. CDR1 and CDR2 (germline): MNHNY, SVGAGI (reference sequence). The CDR3 totals 13 residues. J gave up 4 bases and V 8 bases, and 5 bases lay outside the gene matches. CDR3 nucleotide sequence: TGTGCCAGCCACAGGGGCTCGAATCAGCCCCAGCATTTT. It encodes CASHRGSNQPQHF.

The J gene is TRBJ1-5, the V gene TRBV12-3 or TRBV12-4; maybe TRBD1 (5 bases). The CDR3 contains 12 residues. The V end was cut by 4 bases, the J end by 6 bases, with 7 bases between. As DNA, the CDR3 is TGTGCCAGCAGTTGGCAGGGTCAGCCCCAGCATTTT. Amino acid sequence: CASSWQGQPQHF.

This rearrangement joins TRBV3-1 to TRBJ2-2; D might be TRBD1 (5 bases). Trimming took off 3 bases at V and 1 base at J, with 9 bases between the two ends. CDR1 LGHDT and CDR2 YNNKEL come from the germline V gene (reference sequence). The CDR3 is 15 amino acids. The CDR3 loop reads CASSQGRVNTGELFF. The CDR3 DNA is TGTGCCAGCAGCCAGGGCAGGGTGAACACCGGGGAGCTGTTTTTT.

This clonotype was seen a handful of times. This chain links TRBV7-9 with TRBJ2-4; 7 positions match TRBD1. Germline V gene sequence: CDR1 SEHNR, CDR2 FQNEAQ (reference sequence). Germline trimming cut 6 bases from V and 8 bases from J; bases unmatched to any gene: 7. The CDR3 has 13 amino acids. The CDR3 DNA reads TGTGCCAGCAGGAGACAGGGTGAGGACATTCAGTACTTC. Its translation is CASRRQGEDIQYF.

The chain combines TRBV20-1 with TRBJ2-5; the match to TRBD2 covers 11 bases. Germline V lookup: CDR1 DFQATT, CDR2 SNEGSKA (reference sequence). V shed 5 bases, J shed 5 bases, and the junction held 4 bases outside the gene matches. The CDR3 runs to 13 residues. Here the CDR3 DNA reads TGCAGTGCTCATACTAGCGGGGGTGAGACCCAGTACTTC. It is translated as CSAHTSGGETQYF.

This clonotype has just a few counts. V usage is TRBV4-2 and J usage is TRBJ2-5, with 11 positions matching TRBD2. V dropped 1 base and J dropped 5; count of bases not matched to a gene: 12. CDR3 size: 18 residues. CDR1 LGHNA and CDR2 YNFKEQ come from the germline V gene. CDR3 coding DNA: TGTGCCAGCAGCCAAGGAATTCGAATAGCGGGGGGGCGGGAGACCCAGTACTTC. Its translation: CASSQGIRIAGGRETQYF.

The chain combines TRBV7-2 with TRBJ2-4, with unresolved D. This CDR3 is 15 amino acids long. CDR1 is SGHTA and CDR2 is FQGNSA in the germline V gene. The V gene lost 0 bases and the J gene lost 0 bases, with 6 bases spanning the gap. CDR3 DNA: TGTGCCAGCAGCTTAGCAGTGTTAGCCAAAAACATTCAGTACTTC. Protein: CASSLAVLAKNIQYF. Using reference TRBV7-2 and TRBJ2-4 for the parts outside the CDR3, the full variable domain is GAGVSQSPSNKVTEKGKDVELRCDPISGHTALYWYRQSLGQGLEFLIYFQGNSAPDKSGLPSDRFSAERTGGSVSTLTIQRTQQEDSAVYLCASSLAVLAKNIQYFGAGTRLSVL.

This clonotype came up many times. The genes are TRBV4-3 and TRBJ1-2; no clear D gene. Trimming shortened V by 0 bases and J by 7 bases, and 9 bases separated the two germline ends. Germline CDR1 reads LGHNA; CDR2 reads YSLEER. The CDR3 spans 13 residues. Here the CDR3 DNA reads TGCGCCAGCAGCCAAGACCGGAGCGGTGGCTACACCTTC. Translated: CASSQDRSGGYTF.

Only a few counts were recorded for this clonotype. This CDR3 is CASSPAETSIQYF. In DNA, the CDR3 is TGTGCCAGCTCACCTGCCGAAACAAGCATTCAGTACTTC. The chain is built from TRBV18 and TRBJ2-4; D is unclear. Germline loops: CDR1 KGHSH, CDR2 LQKENI. Trimming took 3 bases from V and 9 from J, leaving 12 bases between them. This CDR3 is 13 amino acids long.